These T cell receptor beta chains were read from a single sample in a study of blood T cells in healthy people across ages. Each CDR3 protein gets one entry after TCRdb re-called the 5' RACE reads with MiXCR. The data hold about 570,000 distinct CDR3 sequences, with approximately 25% observed a single time. The source material was blood. The receptors come from a woman aged 70-85 years in good health. Each CDR3 is given with its conserved first and last residue. D genes are given only for firm matches. Not all rows give a size; the values are once, few, many and, for expanded clones, a class.

-	few	16	TRBV20-1	TRBJ2-1	CSAEGGAGSSYNEQFF	TGCAGTGCTGAGGGGGGTGCGGGGAGCTCCTACAATGAGCAGTTCTTC
-	few	13	TRBV6-5	TRBJ2-1	CASSYRGAGEQFF	TGTGCCAGCAGTTATAGGGGCGCGGGTGAGCAGTTCTTC
TRBD2	-	15	TRBV5-1	TRBJ2-3	CASSQLAGGADTQYF	TGCGCCAGCAGCCAACTAGCGGGAGGCGCAGATACGCAGTATTTT
TRBD2	few	17	TRBV28	TRBJ2-2	CASSGTSGSMRTGELFF	TGTGCCAGCAGTGGGACTAGCGGGAGCATGAGGACCGGGGAGCTGTTTTTT
-	few	15	TRBV19	TRBJ2-1	CASSIEGRGRGEQFF	TGTGCCAGTAGTATAGAGGGCAGGGGAAGGGGTGAGCAGTTCTTC
TRBD2	-	12	TRBV20-1	TRBJ2-7	CSATGTRGEQYF	TGCAGTGCTACCGGGACTAGGGGCGAGCAGTACTTC
-	few	15	TRBV11-2	TRBJ2-2	CASSLTIRDTGELFF	TGTGCCAGCAGCTTAACGATTCGGGACACCGGGGAGCTGTTTTTT
-	-	15	TRBV11-2	TRBJ2-5	CASSLDLNSQETQYF	TGTGCCAGCAGCTTAGATCTCAACAGTCAAGAGACCCAGTACTTC
-	few	13	TRBV12-3/TRBV12-4	TRBJ1-4	CASRNDRNEKLFF	TGTGCCAGCAGGAACGACAGGAATGAAAAACTGTTTTTT
-	-	15	TRBV30	TRBJ2-1	CAWSAGTGYYNEQFF	TGTGCCTGGAGTGCCGGGACTGGGTACTACAATGAGCAGTTCTTC
-	-	13	TRBV10-3	TRBJ2-3	CAISEHPGDTQYF	TGTGCCATCAGTGAGCACCCGGGTGATACGCAGTATTTT
TRBD1	-	17	TRBV10-3	TRBJ1-1	CAISGIQGANPNTEAFF	TGTGCCATCAGTGGGATTCAGGGGGCTAACCCGAACACTGAAGCTTTCTTT
-	-	15	TRBV3-1	TRBJ2-5	CASSQGAGWGETQYF	TGTGCCAGCAGCCAAGGAGCAGGGTGGGGAGAGACCCAGTACTTC
-	-	15	TRBV2	TRBJ1-1	CASSVGSPMNTEAFF	TGTGCCAGCAGTGTAGGCAGTCCTATGAACACTGAAGCTTTCTTT
TRBD1	-	13	TRBV12-3/TRBV12-4	TRBJ2-1	CASNSRGREEQFF	TGTGCCAGCAATTCCAGGGGGCGAGAAGAGCAGTTCTTC
-	-	15	TRBV12-3/TRBV12-4	TRBJ2-5	CASSFGGPVQETQYF	TGTGCCAGCAGTTTCGGGGGGCCGGTCCAAGAGACCCAGTACTTC
TRBD2	-	18	TRBV12-3/TRBV12-4	TRBJ2-4	CASSLASGGGIAKNIQYF	TGTGCCAGCAGTTTGGCTAGCGGGGGGGGGATAGCCAAAAACATTCAGTACTTC
TRBD1	few	14	TRBV24-1	TRBJ2-7	CVTSDARTGDEQYF	TGTGTCACCAGTGATGCTCGGACAGGGGACGAGCAGTACTTC
TRBD1	-	14	TRBV20-1	TRBJ2-5	CSATPRQGQETQYF	TGCAGTGCTACCCCCCGACAGGGGCAAGAGACCCAGTACTTC
TRBD2	few	13	TRBV2	TRBJ2-5	CASKRGGVETQYF	TGTGCCAGCAAGCGGGGGGGCGTCGAGACCCAGTACTTC
-	-	13	TRBV30	TRBJ2-1	CAWSDLGLYEQFF	TGTGCCTGGAGTGACCTAGGACTCTATGAGCAGTTCTTC
-	few	14	TRBV3-1	TRBJ1-6	CASSRDWGGSPLHF	TGTGCCAGCAGCCGAGACTGGGGGGGATCACCCCTCCACTTT
-	few	15	TRBV12-3/TRBV12-4	TRBJ1-6	CASSFSQGRNSPLHF	TGTGCCAGCAGTTTTTCTCAGGGGCGGAATTCACCCCTCCACTTT
TRBD1	few	14	TRBV9	TRBJ1-3	CASSGDRGWSTIYF	TGTGCCAGCAGCGGGGACAGGGGATGGTCTACCATATATTTT
-	-	15	TRBV21-1	TRBJ2-7	CASTPTGTGVHEQYF	TGTGCCAGCACCCCGACGGGGACAGGGGTCCACGAGCAGTACTTC
-	-	14	TRBV6-1	TRBJ2-7	CASLEPGTPNEQYF	TGTGCCAGCCTGGAGCCCGGGACCCCCAACGAGCAGTACTTC
TRBD1	few	15	TRBV20-1	TRBJ1-1	CSASGDRGRGTEAFF	TGCAGTGCTAGCGGTGACAGGGGAAGGGGCACTGAAGCTTTCTTT
-	few	12	TRBV20-1	TRBJ2-7	CSARARVGEQYF	TGCAGTGCTAGAGCTCGGGTAGGGGAGCAGTACTTC
-	-	16	TRBV15	TRBJ2-1	CATSSPEASSYNEQFF	TGTGCCACCAGCAGTCCCGAAGCATCCTCCTACAATGAGCAGTTCTTC
-	few	13	TRBV12-3/TRBV12-4	TRBJ1-2	CASSSRTRVFYTF	TGTGCCAGCAGTTCCAGGACACGGGTGTTTTACACCTTC
-	many	10	TRBV7-9	TRBJ2-1	CASSNNEQFF	TGTGCCAGCAGCAACAATGAGCAGTTCTTC
TRBD1	few	14	TRBV5-1	TRBJ2-3	CASRGQGGTDTQYF	TGCGCCAGCAGGGGACAGGGGGGCACAGATACGCAGTATTTT
-	few	13	TRBV29-1	TRBJ2-1	CSGTGLTYNEQFF	TGCAGCGGAACGGGACTTACCTACAATGAGCAGTTCTTC
-	-	16	TRBV4-3	TRBJ2-7	CASSQDLRRSSYEQYF	TGCGCCAGCAGCCAAGATTTAAGGCGGAGCTCCTACGAGCAGTACTTC
-	-	12	TRBV29-1	TRBJ2-2	CSVVGDTGGLFF	TGCAGCGTAGTAGGCGACACCGGGGGGCTGTTTTTT
-	-	13	TRBV20-1	TRBJ1-1	CSATTALNTEALF	TGCAGTGCCACAACAGCCTTAAACACTGAAGCTCTCTTT
-	-	16	TRBV29-1	TRBJ2-3	CSAMNWGAQSTDTQYF	TGCAGCGCCATGAATTGGGGGGCGCAGAGCACAGATACACAGTATTTT
-	few	10	TRBV12-5	TRBJ2-7	CASGVYEQYF	TGTGCTAGTGGGGTGTACGAGCAGTACTTC
-	-	14	TRBV19	TRBJ2-5	CASSRRAGLETQYF	TGTGCCAGTAGCCGGCGGGCGGGTTTGGAGACCCAGTACTTC
-	-	13	TRBV29-1	TRBJ1-2	CSVRTAKVYGYTF	TGCAGCGTTAGGACAGCGAAGGTATATGGCTACACCTTC
-	few	14	TRBV7-2	TRBJ1-1	CASSSRLLNTEAFF	TGTGCCAGCAGCTCTAGGTTGTTAAACACTGAAGCTTTCTTT
-	-	13	TRBV7-9	TRBJ1-1	CASRQVSNTEAFF	TGTGCCAGCAGACAGGTTTCGAACACTGAAGCTTTCTTT
-	-	14	TRBV7-2	TRBJ2-5	CASSPLGPGETQYF	TGTGCCAGCAGTCCCCTGGGCCCGGGGGAGACCCAGTACTTC
-	-	14	TRBV29-1	TRBJ2-5	CSVGTPGLQETQYF	TGCAGCGTTGGGACTCCTGGCCTCCAAGAGACCCAGTACTTC